This entry concerns a single T cell receptor (beta chain). It has no known antigen specificity. Base qualities are not provided; no much larger clone lies one nucleotide away. This sample is drawn from a study of blood T cell repertoires in COVID-19 (TCRdb year 2020). Study-wide context: The collaborator samples originated in the United States, Italy and Spain and spanned the acute and convalescent phases of COVID-19. The prospective study material was composed of cDNA or gDNA derived from T cells, B-cell-depleted T cells, or PBMCs. Samples were obtained from the ongoing ImmuneRACE study (first 160 participants) and from over 1,000 subjects provided by 6 global collaborators. HLA class I and class II types, where available, came from metadata supplied by the sample provider rather than from assay-based typing. A freely available public database, intended as a resource for researchers studying the immune response to SARS-CoV-2, is where the repertoires were released. Sample metadata almost always included a de-identified subject ID, COVID-19 status, age in years and sex. The dataset comprised deeply sampled blood TCRbeta repertoires from subjects exposed to, actively infected with, or recovered from COVID-19.

The CDR3 goes from the cysteine to the phenylalanine over 13 residues. The kept DNA is CDR3 alone, 39 bases in frame from the first base. Trimming at the junction amounts to 2 bases on V and 3 bases on J, and the germline ends lie 6 bases apart. Taken from the germline V gene, the CDR1 and CDR2 loops are KGHDR and SFDVKD. The investigation overall reported the following: Clinical and demographic metadata were provided uncurated, with the amount varying by source and participant.

Collaborating institutions collected whole blood in K2EDTA tubes following their own protocols. For TCRbeta analysis, collaborators shipped samples as frozen whole blood, isolated PBMCs, or DNA extracted from either of those sample types. The immunoSEQ Assay, a bias-controlled multiplex PCR, was used to amplify TCRbeta CDR3 regions from genomic DNA. The authors' pipeline ran thus. Within the assay, amplification of reference gene primers was used to estimate how many nucleated cells each sample contained. Sequence reads were collapsed and filtered to measure the absolute abundance of every unique TCRbeta CDR3 rearrangement. For each sample, productive Simpson clonality was calculated as the square root of Simpson's diversity index across productive rearrangements. Entries here come from immuneACCESS through TCRdb and include only in-frame sequences with V and J called. Some clones fail to appear in such tables; in the studies checked, an unresolved V gene covers under half of the shortfall, and the cause of the remainder is unknown. V, J and clone size are taken as reported in that table, and D and trimming were inferred from the DNA itself. Counted in this sample were roughly 250,000 clones; around 81% of them appeared once. The ten largest clones represent 5% to 7% of the sample.

This clonotype originated in a woman aged 60 to 75 with active or convalescent COVID-19. Sequenced input: peripheral blood. The V and J genes are TRBV24-1 and TRBJ1-1; the D segment cannot be called with confidence. The bases are TGTGCCACCAGTGATTGGAGATACACTGAAGCTTTCTTT. Translated, it gives CATSDWRYTEAFF.